Shown below are 9 T cell receptor beta chains from a single sample sequenced in a study of blood T cells in healthy people across ages. Then a second PCR, running roughly 7 to 11 cycles, was carried out with a sample-barcoded 5' primer and a J-beta primer mix. One entry per CDR3 protein, called by TCRdb with MiXCR from the 5' RACE reads. Here the sample spans some 760,000 distinct CDR3 sequences, just under 25% being singletons. These data are also associated with another study on T cells of mothers and their children.

Sequenced input: blood. These TCRs come from a boy aged 10-17 years in good health.

The chain joins TRBV7-9 to TRBJ1-2; D unclear. CDR1 and CDR2 from the germline V gene are SEHNR and FQNEAQ (reference sequence). Trimming left V 1 base short and J 2 bases short, with 5 bases between. The CDR3 totals 13 residues. In nucleotides, the CDR3 is TGTGCCAGCAGCTTAGACAAGAACTATGGCTACACCTTC. Encoded protein: CASSLDKNYGYTF.

This clonotype was counted a few times. This sequence joins TRBV20-1 and TRBJ2-1, with 8 nucleotides matching TRBD1. The germline CDR1 and CDR2 sequences are DFQATT and SNEGSKA (reference sequence). V dropped 2 bases and J dropped 8; count of bases not matched to a gene: 5. The CDR3 extends over 13 amino acids. CDR3 sequence: CSARRTGLDEQFF. Here the CDR3 DNA reads TGCAGTGCTAGACGGACAGGGTTGGATGAGCAGTTCTTC.

A few counts support this clonotype. The rearrangement uses TRBV27 and TRBJ2-3, with a tentative D call TRBD2 (5 bases). Between the trimmed V and J ends, which lost 5 bases and 4 bases, there was a span of 13 bases. This CDR3 is built from 14 residues. Germline lookup yields CDR1 MNHEY and CDR2 SMNVEV (reference sequence). CDR3 DNA sequence: TGTGCCAGCAGTCTCGGGGTCCATTCAGATACGCAGTATTTT. Protein product: CASSLGVHSDTQYF.

This clonotype was counted only a few times. V usage is TRBV29-1 and J usage is TRBJ1-5; D possibly corresponds to TRBD1 (5 bases). Germline V lookup: CDR1 SQVTM, CDR2 ANQGSEA. The CDR3 has 14 residues. The CDR3 DNA follows: TGCAGTGTGGCAGACAGTGAGGTTGGGCAGCCCCAGCATTTT. Protein sequence: CSVADSEVGQPQHF.

V gene TRBV12-3 or TRBV12-4 combines with J gene TRBJ2-7, with 7 bases aligning to TRBD2. This CDR3 region has 14 residues. The V gene end was trimmed by 5 bases and the J gene end by 5 bases; junction bases not matched to a gene: 9. The CDR3 DNA reads TGTGCCAGCAGTCAACCAGCGGGAAAGGACGAGCAGTACTTC. Its translation: CASSQPAGKDEQYF.

This clonotype was counted a single time. The chain has TRBV19 and TRBJ1-3; D ambiguous. CDR1 and CDR2 from the germline V gene are LNHDA and SQIVND (reference sequence). The length of the CDR3 is 13 residues. The V end lost 9 bases, the J end lost 0 bases, and 9 bases lay between the germline ends. CDR3 coding DNA: TGTGCCAGCAACCTATTCTCTGGAAACACCATATATTTT. Protein product: CASNLFSGNTIYF.

Many counts were recorded for this clonotype. This chain joins TRBV28 and TRBJ2-5; 7 bases fit TRBD2. Germline-derived CDR1 and CDR2 are MDHEN and SYDVKM. Trimming cost V 3 bases and J 7 bases; bases outside gene matches: 8. CDR3 length: 14 residues. The CDR3 here is CASSFELGRRTQYF. CDR3 in DNA: TGTGCCAGCAGTTTCGAGCTCGGGAGGAGGACCCAGTACTTC.

The chain carries TRBV4-1 and TRBJ1-1; D may be TRBD1 (5 bases). The CDR3 loop spans 14 amino acids. Trimming removed 0 bases at V and 3 bases at J, with 8 bases between. Germline loops: CDR1 MGHRA, CDR2 YSYEKL. The CDR3 DNA reads as TGCGCCAGCAGCCAAGATCGGGGGGACACTGAAGCTTTCTTT. This sequence encodes CASSQDRGDTEAFF.

This clonotype was found a few times. The rearrangement links TRBV27 to TRBJ2-1, with D unclear. This CDR3 spans 17 amino acids. Germline CDR1 MNHEY, CDR2 SMNVEV (reference sequence). Deletions cut 6 bases from V and 5 bases from J, with 23 bases between. CDR3 in amino acids: CASSHSLQLDHDNEQFF. CDR3 DNA sequence: TGTGCCAGCAGCCACAGCCTACAACTGGATCATGACAATGAGCAGTTCTTC.